One and the same sample provided the 20 T cell receptor beta chains below, sequenced in a study of T cell clonality in common variable immunodeficiency. Here immunoSEQ multiplex PCR was the method, and the copy in TCRdb shows in-frame clones only, minus some. The record shows fewer than 70,000 clones for this sample, with no singletons present. The sequencing input was peripheral blood mononuclear cells. The receptors derive from a person between 18 and 75 years old in good health.

This clone was observed a handful of times. The read terminates 3 residues ahead of where the CDR3 ends, so the germline J gene completes it. This chain connects TRBV20-1 to TRBJ2-1; TRBD2 might be the D (6 bases). From germline, CDR1 is DFQATT and CDR2 SNEGSKA (reference sequence). Trimming removed 3 bases at V and 2 bases at J, with 14 bases between. This CDR3 region has 15 residues. The covered CDR3 bases are TGCAGTGCTAGTGTCCCAGGGAGGACCTACAATGAG. As protein: CSASVPGRTYNE. The entire CDR3 sequence reads CSASVPGRTYNEQFF.

In its sample, this clone was seen many times. The CDR3 end falls 3 residues outside the read, so it is completed with the germline J gene. The V gene is TRBV20-1, the J gene TRBJ2-7; D gene unclear. The ends were cut back, 6 bases at V and 1 base at J, with 16 bases in the middle. CDR3 size: 14 residues. Germline V gives CDR1 DFQATT, CDR2 SNEGSKA (reference sequence). Incomplete CDR3 DNA: TGCAGTGCGCCCTACGGGTCAATTTCCTACGAG. It yields the protein CSAPYGSISYE. The entire CDR3 sequence reads CSAPYGSISYEQYF.

This clone has ten or more counts. The read ends 3 residues before the CDR3 terminus; that terminus is restored from the germline J gene. J is TRBJ1-1 and V is TRBV10-3, with 9 bases fitting TRBD1. V trimming: 6 bases; J trimming: 0 bases; junction bases outside the gene matches: 8. The length of the CDR3 is 16 residues. Germline lookup yields CDR1 ENHRY and CDR2 SYGVKD. CDR3 loop: CAISPGQGRLNTEAFF. The sequenced CDR3 bases are TGTGCCATCAGCCCGGGACAGGGTAGGCTGAACACTGAA.

This clone has at least ten counts. The sequenced CDR3 bases are TGTGCCAGCAGTGCCGGACTAGCGGGGTCTAACGAG. As protein: CASSAGLAGSNE. The CDR3, in full, reads CASSAGLAGSNEQYF. The rearrangement links TRBV6-1 to TRBJ2-7; 12 nucleotides match TRBD2. The observed sequence ends 3 residues before the CDR3 terminus, with the missing tail filled in from the germline J gene. V shed 4 bases and J 5 bases; nucleotides not matched to a gene: 6. This CDR3 contains 15 residues. Germline V CDR1 and CDR2: MNHNS, SASEGT.

This clone was recorded at least ten times. Read coverage stops 3 residues before the CDR3 terminus; the germline J gene supplies the remainder. This chain uses TRBV13 with TRBJ2-2; 8 bases match TRBD1. This CDR3 spans 15 amino acids. After removal of 5 bases from V and 5 bases from J, the junction contained 7 bases not matched to a gene. Germline CDR1 reads PRHDT; CDR2 reads FYEKMQ (reference sequence). Here the CDR3 reads CASSKRTGWTGELFF. The CDR3 bases that were read are TGTGCCAGCAGCAAACGGACAGGGTGGACCGGGGAG.

This clone was picked up many times. The missing CDR3 end, 3 residues past where the read stops, is filled in from the germline J gene. This chain uses TRBV28 with TRBJ1-4; D is perhaps TRBD1 (6 bases). This CDR3 region has 16 residues. The germline V and J ends were trimmed by 2 bases and 5 bases, with 15 bases remaining between them. In germline, CDR1 is MDHEN, CDR2 SYDVKM. The CDR3 sequence is CASSLLSLQGNEKLFF. The covered CDR3 bases are TGTGCCAGCAGTTTACTATCCTTACAGGGCAATGAAAAA. Drawing the rest from reference TRBV28 and TRBJ1-4, the complete variable domain is DVKVTQSSRYLVKRTGEKVFLECVQDMDHENMFWYRQDPGLGLRLIYFSYDVKMKEKGDIPEGYSVSREKKERFSLILESASTNQTSMYLCASSLLSLQGNEKLFFGSGTQLSVL.

This clone was observed many times. The CDR3 extends 3 residues past the end of the read, so its final part is completed from the germline J gene. The chain recombines TRBV2 with TRBJ1-2; no definite D call. The V gene lost 8 bases and the J gene lost 4 bases, with 8 bases spanning the gap. The CDR3 is made up of 11 amino acids. Germline V lookup: CDR1 SNHLY, CDR2 FYNNEI. The CDR3 loop reads CASSRSYGYTF. The sequenced CDR3 bases are TGTGCCAGCTCAAGGTCCTATGGC.

This clone was picked up many times. The read finishes 3 residues shy of the CDR3 end, and the germline J gene is used to complete it. V and J are TRBV18 and TRBJ2-6; 8 bases fit TRBD2. Germline V gene sequence: CDR1 KGHSH, CDR2 LQKENI. Trimming removed 5 bases from V and 0 bases from J; junction bases left unmatched: 6. The CDR3 has 17 amino acids. CDR3 bases read: TGTGCCAGCTCAGTGGTAGCGGGGAACTCTGGGGCCAACGTC. Encoded protein: CASSVVAGNSGANV. The full CDR3 reads CASSVVAGNSGANVLTF.

There are many counts of this clone. The read terminates 3 residues ahead of where the CDR3 ends, so the germline J gene completes it. The chain has TRBV2 and TRBJ2-5; 7 nucleotides agree with TRBD2. V dropped 6 bases and J dropped 2; count of bases not matched to a gene: 6. Looked up from germline, CDR1 is SNHLY and CDR2 is FYNNEI. This CDR3 region has 14 residues. Incomplete CDR3 DNA: TGTGCCAGCAGCCATCGGACTAGTCAAGAGACC. Its translation: CASSHRTSQET. The CDR3 in full is CASSHRTSQETQYF.

The sample holds many counts of this clone. CDR3 bases read: TGTGCCAGCAGCTTAAGCGATTCGGCCAATGAG. Residues: CASSLSDSANE. The complete CDR3 sequence is CASSLSDSANEQFF. This sequence joins TRBV7-2 and TRBJ2-1; D gene uncertain. The read comes to an end 3 residues before the CDR3 does, leaving the germline J gene to fill in the end. The CDR3 is 14 amino acids. Per the germline V gene, CDR1 is SGHTA and CDR2 is FQGNSA. V was trimmed by 2 bases and J by 6 bases, leaving 11 bases between them.

This clone was observed many times. The observed sequence ends 3 residues before the CDR3 terminus, with the missing tail filled in from the germline J gene. This sequence joins TRBV29-1 and TRBJ2-6; TRBD1 matches at 11 bases. The CDR3 contains 18 residues. In germline, CDR1 is SQVTM, CDR2 ANQGSEA. V shed 3 bases and J 1 base; nucleotides not matched to a gene: 8. The CDR3 here is CSVEVVGTGGSGANVLTF. Incomplete CDR3 DNA: TGCAGCGTTGAGGTTGTGGGGACAGGGGGATCTGGGGCCAACGTC.

This clone was seen many times. The read ends 3 residues before the CDR3 terminus; that terminus is restored from the germline J gene. The chain carries TRBV12-3 or TRBV12-4 and TRBJ1-1, with no clear D. With 6 bases removed from V and 2 bases from J, the gap between germline ends came to 16 bases. The CDR3 spans 15 residues. CDR3 sequence reads: CASSSDTGDNTEAFF. The DNA read from the CDR3 is TGTGCCAGCAGCTCCGACACTGGAGACAACACTGAA.

This clone was counted ten times or more. The read terminates 3 residues ahead of where the CDR3 ends, so the germline J gene completes it. V gene TRBV7-9 combines with J gene TRBJ1-5; 7 positions agree with TRBD1. V was pared by 1 base and J by 0 bases, with 0 bases of the junction left unmatched. The length of the CDR3 is 15 residues. In germline, CDR1 is SEHNR, CDR2 FQNEAQ (reference sequence). The sequenced CDR3 bases are TGTGCCAGCAGCTTAGGACAGGGTAGCAATCAGCCC. Translated: CASSLGQGSNQP. The complete CDR3 reads CASSLGQGSNQPQHF.

This clone occurred many times. The covered CDR3 bases are TGTGCCTGGAGCAGGGATTTCTATAATTCACCC. Translation gives CAWSRDFYNSP. The entire CDR3 protein is CAWSRDFYNSPLHF. The chain joins TRBV30 to TRBJ1-6; possible D gene TRBD1, 5 bases. The CDR3 end lies 3 residues beyond the end of the read and is filled in from the germline J gene. The CDR3 covers 14 residues. The ends were cut back, 3 bases at V and 3 bases at J, with 9 bases in the middle. Germline-derived CDR1 and CDR2 are GTSNPN and SVGIG (reference sequence).

This clone was counted many times. The CDR3 end falls 3 residues outside the read, so it is completed with the germline J gene. J is TRBJ2-2 and V is TRBV7-9; TRBD2 matches at 7 bases. The CDR3 has 15 residues. Germline V gives CDR1 SEHNR, CDR2 FQNEAQ (reference sequence). After removal of 5 bases from V and 7 bases from J, the junction contained 10 bases not matched to a gene. CDR3: CASSQLTSVGGELFF. The sequenced part of the CDR3 DNA is TGTGCCAGCAGCCAACTAACTAGCGTTGGCGGGGAG.

This clone was detected ten times or more. The read ends 3 residues shy of where the CDR3 ends; the end is completed using the germline J gene. The rearrangement uses TRBV9 and TRBJ2-3; TRBD2 matches 9 bases. The CDR3 has 16 amino acids. CDR1 and CDR2 from the germline V gene are SGDLS and YYNGEE. V lost 1 base to trimming and J lost 2 bases; unmatched junction nucleotides: 5. The CDR3 region is CASSVLGGRATDTQYF. The CDR3 DNA, read in part, is TGTGCCAGCAGCGTATTGGGCGGGAGGGCCACAGATACG. Together with reference TRBV9 and TRBJ2-3, the CDR3 gives the full variable domain: DSGVTQTPKHLITATGQRVTLRCSPRSGDLSVYWYQQSLDQGLQFLIQYYNGEERAKGNILERFSAQQFPDLHSELNLSSLELGDSALYFCASSVLGGRATDTQYFGPGTRLTVL.

This clone was seen more than once but under ten times. Sequencing ends 3 residues short of the CDR3 end; the germline J gene provides the rest. The J gene is TRBJ2-7, the V gene TRBV20-1, with TRBD1 matching 11 bases. V was pared by 0 bases and J by 6 bases, with 7 bases of the junction left unmatched. Germline lookup yields CDR1 DFQATT and CDR2 SNEGSKA (reference sequence). The CDR3 loop spans 15 amino acids. CDR3 loop: CSAREGTGGFAEQYF. The sequenced CDR3 bases are TGCAGTGCTAGAGAAGGGACAGGGGGATTTGCCGAG.

This clone was counted ten times or more. The DNA ends 3 residues before the CDR3 does, and the rest of the CDR3 is filled in from the germline J gene. The genes are TRBV28 and TRBJ2-7; 12 positions agree with TRBD2. Trimming at V came to 6 bases and at J to 6 bases, leaving 12 bases not matched to a gene. Germline V gene data show CDR1 as MDHEN and CDR2 as SYDVKM. The CDR3 has 16 amino acids. Incomplete CDR3 DNA: TGTGCCAGCAGACCACTACGACTAGCGGGAGTCTCCGAG. Translating it yields CASRPLRLAGVSE. The CDR3, in full, reads CASRPLRLAGVSEQYF.

This clone was found many times. The read comes to an end 3 residues before the CDR3 does, leaving the germline J gene to fill in the end. V and J are TRBV19 and TRBJ2-2; the D gene is possibly TRBD1 (6 bases). V was pared by 7 bases and J by 3 bases, with 9 bases between. CDR1 LNHDA and CDR2 SQIVND come from the germline V gene (reference sequence). The CDR3 length is 13 residues. Incomplete CDR3 DNA: TGTGCCAGTATAAACAGGGACACCGGGGAG. Protein sequence: CASINRDTGE. The CDR3 reads in full as CASINRDTGELFF.

This clone was counted many times. The sequence runs out 3 residues before the end of the CDR3; the remainder is reconstructed from the germline J gene. The V gene is TRBV5-1, the J gene TRBJ2-3; TRBD1 might be the D (6 bases). The CDR3 spans 14 residues. CDR1 SGHRS and CDR2 YFSETQ come from the germline V gene. The V and J ends lost 4 bases and 4 bases respectively, with 13 bases between them. CDR3 amino acids: CASSPRTVADTQYF. The sequenced CDR3 bases are TGCGCCAGCAGCCCCCGGACAGTTGCAGATACG.